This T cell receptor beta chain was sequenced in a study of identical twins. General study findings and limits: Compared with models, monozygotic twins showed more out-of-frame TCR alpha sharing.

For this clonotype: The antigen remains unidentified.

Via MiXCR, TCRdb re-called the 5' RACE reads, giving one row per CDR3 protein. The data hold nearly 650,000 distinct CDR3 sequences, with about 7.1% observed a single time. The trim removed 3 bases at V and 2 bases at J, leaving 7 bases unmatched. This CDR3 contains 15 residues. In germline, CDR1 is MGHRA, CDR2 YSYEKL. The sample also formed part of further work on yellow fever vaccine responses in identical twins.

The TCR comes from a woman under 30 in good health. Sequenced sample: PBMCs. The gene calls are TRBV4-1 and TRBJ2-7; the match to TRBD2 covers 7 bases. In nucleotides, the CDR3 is TGCGCCAGCAGCCATCCTATCGGGGGGACCTACGAGCAGTACTTC. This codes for CASSHPIGGTYEQYF.